This TCR beta chain was captured in a study of a mutant IDH1 vaccine in newly diagnosed glioma. Data came from immunoSEQ multiplex PCR; TCRdb stores just in-frame clones and leaves some out. The sample carries 88,000 or so clones, roughly 85% recorded once. In regard to this clone: What it binds is not known.

V dropped 6 bases and J dropped 3 bases, with 9 bases sitting between them. This CDR3 region has 12 residues. The germline V gene encodes CDR1 SNHLY and CDR2 FYNNEI. As to time point: week 23, last vaccination. Vaccination comprised doses that each held 300 ug of mutant IDH1 20-mer peptide, plus topical imiquimod. The chain recombines TRBV2 with TRBJ2-7, with unresolved D. This TCR derives from a man aged 25 to 40 with glioma. Some clones in this sample may be carry-over from other donors' samples. The source material was PBMCs, sampled from a glioma patient whose treatment included an IDH1 peptide vaccine. In DNA, the CDR3 is TGTGCCAGCAGGACGGACCTCTACGAGCAGTACTTC. Amino acid sequence: CASRTDLYEQYF.